Below, one T cell receptor beta chain is given with its context. Regarding treatment: approximately 18 received Ad26.COV2.S at low or high dose, single or two shots; roughly five received placebo; per-sample allocation not given. Samples analyzed were those drawn on day 63 after the first vaccine or placebo injection. This specimen belongs to a study of Ad26.COV2.S vaccination and SARS-CoV-2 variants. Germline trimming cut 3 bases from V and 1 base from J; bases unmatched to any gene: 2. Germline V CDR1 and CDR2: WSHSY, SAAADI. The CDR3 length is 15 residues. Profiling relied on immunoSEQ multiplex PCR, and the TCRdb table lists in-frame clones only, not all of them. Of 350,000 to 450,000 clones listed, roughly 90% are singletons.

V and J are TRBV10-2 and TRBJ2-3; 9 bases align to TRBD2. Sequencing used peripheral blood, obtained in a trial of Ad26.COV2.S vaccine versus placebo. The sequence was obtained from a person aged 18-60 years who received the Ad26.COV2.S COVID-19 vaccine or a placebo. The CDR3 spells CASSEGGGGTDTQYF. Here the CDR3 DNA reads TGCGCCAGCAGTGAAGGCGGGGGGGGCACAGATACGCAGTATTTT.